This TCR beta chain was identified in a study of blood T cell repertoires in COVID-19. Produced via immunoSEQ multiplex PCR; TCRdb's table is partial and in-frame only. The sample shows about 270,000 clones, just under 90% of them seen only once. Participants had their cohort set by participant-reported clinical history. The receptor was isolated from a woman between 25 and 40 years old with acute COVID-19. The material sequenced was PBMCs or T cells enriched from blood (not recorded which).

CDR3 nucleotide sequence: TGTGCCAGCAGGCCAAGCGGACTAGCGGGAGCGGAGGAGCAGTACTTC. It yields the protein CASRPSGLAGAEEQYF. This chain joins TRBV28 and TRBJ2-7; 13 nucleotides align to TRBD2. Germline CDR1 is MDHEN and CDR2 is SYDVKM. The V gene end was trimmed by 6 bases and the J gene end by 7 bases; junction bases not matched to a gene: 12. The CDR3 is made up of 16 amino acids.